The 21 T cell receptor beta chains in this list originate from one sample, sequenced in a study of blood T cell repertoires in COVID-19. Assay: immunoSEQ multiplex PCR; the TCRdb copy retains only in-frame clones and omits some. The sample records more than 100,000 clones, about 90% being singletons. What was sequenced was peripheral blood. The receptors originated from a woman between 45 and 60 years old with active or convalescent COVID-19.

This clone was seen more than once but under ten times. The CDR3 region is CASSPSDSSYNSPLHF. The CDR3 DNA is TGTGCCAGCAGCCCCTCGGACAGCTCCTATAATTCACCCCTCCACTTT. The rearrangement uses TRBV7-3 and TRBJ1-6, with D maybe TRBD1 (6 bases). The CDR3 runs 16 residues. V was clipped by 5 bases and J by 0 bases, with 11 bases between them. From germline, CDR1 is SGHTA and CDR2 FQGTGA.

V and J are TRBV29-1 and TRBJ2-1, with 9 bases matching TRBD1. The CDR3 spans 14 residues. CDR1 and CDR2 from the germline V gene are SQVTM and ANQGSEA. CDR3 nucleotide sequence: TGCGCACTGACCGGGACAGGGCTCTACAATGAGCAGTTCTTC. It codes for CALTGTGLYNEQFF.

The table lists this clone with a few counts. The chain carries TRBV6-2 or TRBV6-3 and TRBJ2-2, with 7 nucleotides matching TRBD2. The ends lost 2 bases at V and 7 bases at J; junction bases unmatched: 4. The CDR3 is 14 amino acids. CDR1 and CDR2 (germline): MNHEY, SVGEGT. In DNA, the CDR3 is TGTGCCAGCAGTTACGGACTAGTTAGCGGGGAGCTGTTTTTT. Its translation: CASSYGLVSGELFF.

The V and J genes are TRBV12-3 or TRBV12-4 and TRBJ2-7; a possible D gene is TRBD1 (6 bases). The CDR3 covers 13 residues. Deletions cut 6 bases from V and 5 bases from J, with 14 bases between. CDR3 DNA sequence: TGTGCCAGCAGCCGTTTAACAGGGAACGAGCAGTACTTC. This translates into CASSRLTGNEQYF.

The chain uses TRBV28 and TRBJ2-7, with TRBD2 identical over 8 bases. The CDR3 covers 15 residues. V was pared by 7 bases and J by 5 bases, with 13 bases of the junction left unmatched. Per germline, CDR1 MDHEN and CDR2 SYDVKM. The CDR3 nucleotides read TGTGCCAGCACCCTGGGGGGGACTAGTTCCGACGAGCAGTACTTC. The encoded protein is CASTLGGTSSDEQYF. Drawing the rest from reference TRBV28 and TRBJ2-7, the complete variable domain is DVKVTQSSRYLVKRTGEKVFLECVQDMDHENMFWYRQDPGLGLRLIYFSYDVKMKEKGDIPEGYSVSREKKERFSLILESASTNQTSMYLCASTLGGTSSDEQYFGPGTRLTVT.

This clone was counted a few times. The rearrangement uses TRBV7-3 and TRBJ2-1, with 11 bases matching TRBD2. The germline V gene encodes CDR1 SGHTA and CDR2 FQGTGA. The V and J ends lost 11 bases and 7 bases, in that order; junction bases with no gene match: 13. This CDR3 is 15 amino acids long. The chain's CDR3 is CAGRTSGQVGNEQFF. In DNA form, the CDR3 reads TGTGCCGGTAGGACTAGCGGGCAGGTCGGGAATGAGCAGTTCTTC.

V usage is TRBV4-3 and J usage is TRBJ2-1; 11 bases match TRBD2. The ends lost 0 bases at V and 9 bases at J; junction bases unmatched: 4. CDR3 length equals 15 residues. Germline assignment: CDR1 LGHNA and CDR2 YSLEER. CDR3 region: CASSQETSGRGEQFF. For the CDR3, the DNA is TGCGCCAGCAGCCAAGAAACTAGCGGGAGAGGTGAGCAGTTCTTC.

This chain joins TRBV27 and TRBJ2-1, with D perhaps TRBD2 (5 bases). The CDR3 sequence is 15 residues long. CDR1 is MNHEY and CDR2 is SMNVEV in the germline V gene (reference sequence). Trimming removed 3 bases from V and 8 bases from J, with 17 bases in between. The CDR3 protein is CASSLSGFPIDEQFF. The DNA for the CDR3 is TGTGCCAGCAGTTTGAGCGGTTTTCCCATCGATGAGCAGTTCTTC.

The CDR3 DNA is TGTGCCAGTAACCGGAGGGGAAACACTGAAGCTTTCTTT. It is translated as CASNRRGNTEAFF. This chain uses TRBV19 with TRBJ1-1; tentatively, D is TRBD1 (5 bases). The germline CDR1 and CDR2 sequences are LNHDA and SQIVND (reference sequence). V lost 7 bases to trimming and J lost 2 bases, with 11 bases between them. The CDR3 spans 13 residues.

CDR3 sequence (DNA): TGTGCCAGCAGGCCCGCGGGGCGGACTGAAGCTTTCTTT. The encoded protein is CASRPAGRTEAFF. The chain recombines TRBV28 with TRBJ1-1; tentative D call: TRBD1 (5 bases). The ends were cut back, 6 bases at V and 5 bases at J, with 13 bases in the middle. Per germline, CDR1 MDHEN and CDR2 SYDVKM. The CDR3 sequence is 13 residues long.

This clone was recorded once. The chain employs TRBV3-1 (or the pseudogene TRBV3-2) and TRBJ2-3, with TRBD2 matching over 8 bases. V lost 1 base to trimming and J lost 5 bases; unmatched junction nucleotides: 2. CDR1 is LGHDT, CDR2 YNNKEL, per germline (reference sequence). This CDR3 has 14 amino acids. The CDR3 nucleotides read TGTGCCAGCAGCCAAGTCCTAGCGGGAGATACGCAGTATTTT. This translates into CASSQVLAGDTQYF.

The chain couples TRBV29-1 to TRBJ1-3, with no clear D. Germline V gives CDR1 SQVTM, CDR2 ANQGSEA. With 4 bases removed from V and 0 bases from J, the gap between germline ends came to 10 bases. CDR3 length: 14 residues. Here the CDR3 reads CSVGGGSSGNTIYF. The CDR3 DNA reads TGCAGCGTTGGGGGTGGGAGCTCTGGAAACACCATATATTTT. Full variable domain (rest looked up from reference TRBV29-1 and TRBJ1-3): SAVISQKPSRDICQRGTSLTIQCQVDSQVTMMFWYRQQPGQSLTLIATANQGSEATYESGFVIDKFPISRPNLTFSTLTVSNMSPEDSSIYLCSVGGGSSGNTIYFGEGSWLTVV.

The CDR3 nucleotides are TGTGCCAGCAGCCCCCAGGGGATACCTGGAAACACCATATATTTT. Translated, it gives CASSPQGIPGNTIYF. This chain joins TRBV9 and TRBJ1-3; possibly TRBD1 for D (6 bases). There are 15 residues in the CDR3. Trimming took off 4 bases at V and 2 bases at J, with 13 bases between the two ends. Germline V CDR1 and CDR2: SGDLS, YYNGEE.

The chain joins TRBV28 to TRBJ2-1; D might be TRBD2 (7 bases). The CDR3 loop spans 15 amino acids. Germline V gene data show CDR1 as MDHEN and CDR2 as SYDVKM. Trimming removed 3 bases at V and 7 bases at J, with 16 bases between. The chain's CDR3 is CASSFSGGPRNEQFF. In DNA, the CDR3 is TGTGCCAGCAGTTTCTCGGGGGGCCCACGGAATGAGCAGTTCTTC.

The chain combines TRBV18 with TRBJ1-2; 10 bases map to TRBD1. This CDR3 spans 14 amino acids. J lost 1 base, V lost 8 bases, and 4 bases had no gene match. From germline, CDR1 is KGHSH and CDR2 LQKENI. CDR3 residues: CASQGTGVNYGYTF. The CDR3 DNA follows: TGTGCCAGCCAAGGGACAGGGGTTAACTATGGCTACACCTTC.

V usage is TRBV5-5 and J usage is TRBJ1-2, with D possibly being TRBD1 (6 bases). The V gene's germline CDR1 is SGHKS and CDR2 YYEKEE (reference sequence). The CDR3 has 16 residues. Trimming removed 0 bases at V and 4 bases at J, with 16 bases between. CDR3 nucleotides: TGTGCCAGCAGCTTGGAAGGGCAGGGGCTTGGCTATGGCTACACCTTC. As protein: CASSLEGQGLGYGYTF.

This clone was seen only once. The chain has TRBV4-2 and TRBJ1-4, with TRBD1 identical over 8 bases. The V segment lost 4 bases and the J segment 2 bases; nucleotides outside the gene matches: 3. The germline V gene encodes CDR1 LGHNA and CDR2 YNFKEQ. The CDR3 contains 15 residues. Written as DNA, the CDR3 is TGTGCCAGCAGCCCAGGGGGCACGACTAATGAAAAACTGTTTTTT. Amino acids: CASSPGGTTNEKLFF.

The J gene is TRBJ1-4, the V gene TRBV20-1; no clear D gene. Trimming stripped 4 bases from V and 7 bases from J, with 7 bases between. There are 11 residues in the CDR3. Germline V gene lookup returns CDR1 DFQATT and CDR2 SNEGSKA (reference sequence). CDR3 coding DNA: TGCAGTGCTATGTTGGCTGAAAAACTGTTTTTT. Its translation is CSAMLAEKLFF.

This clone appeared a single time. This chain joins TRBV5-8 and TRBJ2-5; 7 nucleotides line up with TRBD2. Germline CDR1 and CDR2: SGHTS and YDEGEE. This CDR3 has 14 residues. V dropped 4 bases and J dropped 4; count of bases not matched to a gene: 7. The CDR3 nucleotides read TGTGCCAGCAGCCTTGGCGGCGGGGGAGAGACCCAGTACTTC. Residues: CASSLGGGGETQYF.

J is TRBJ2-3 and V is TRBV28; unclear D gene. Germline V gene data show CDR1 as MDHEN and CDR2 as SYDVKM. The CDR3 length is 14 residues. Trimming shortened V by 11 bases and J by 0 bases, and 15 bases separated the two germline ends. CDR3 amino acids: CALPPGASTDTQYF. CDR3 nucleotide sequence: TGTGCCCTCCCCCCCGGAGCTAGCACAGATACGCAGTATTTT.

This chain uses TRBV11-2 with TRBJ2-7; 11 bases are shared with TRBD2. Germline values: CDR1 SGHAT, CDR2 FQNNGV. The CDR3 loop spans 15 amino acids. V shed 4 bases and J 0 bases; nucleotides not matched to a gene: 2. In DNA form, the CDR3 reads TGTGCCAGCAGCTACACTAGCGGGAGCTCCTACGAGCAGTACTTC. Translated, it gives CASSYTSGSSYEQYF.